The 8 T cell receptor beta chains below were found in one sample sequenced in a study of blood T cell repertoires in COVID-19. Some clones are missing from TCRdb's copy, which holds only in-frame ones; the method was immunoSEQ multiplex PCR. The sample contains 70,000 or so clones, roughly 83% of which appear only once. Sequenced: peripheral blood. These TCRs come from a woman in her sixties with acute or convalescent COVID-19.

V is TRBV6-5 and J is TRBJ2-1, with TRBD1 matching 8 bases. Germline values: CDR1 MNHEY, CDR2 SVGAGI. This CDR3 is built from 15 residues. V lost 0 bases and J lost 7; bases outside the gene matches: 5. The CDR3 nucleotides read TGTGCCAGCAGTTACTCGGGACAGGTCACGAATGAGCAGTTCTTC. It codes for CASSYSGQVTNEQFF.

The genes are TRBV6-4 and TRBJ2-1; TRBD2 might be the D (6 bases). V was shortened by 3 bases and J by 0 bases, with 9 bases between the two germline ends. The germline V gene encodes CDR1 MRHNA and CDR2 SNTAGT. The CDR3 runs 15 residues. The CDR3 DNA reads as TGTGCCAGCAGTGAGGGAGGTACCTCCTACAATGAGCAGTTCTTC. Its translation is CASSEGGTSYNEQFF.

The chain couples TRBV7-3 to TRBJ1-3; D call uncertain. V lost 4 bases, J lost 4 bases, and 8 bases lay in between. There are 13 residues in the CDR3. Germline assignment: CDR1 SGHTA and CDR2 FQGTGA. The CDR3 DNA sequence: TGTGCCAGCAGCTACAGTCCCGGAAACACCATATATTTT. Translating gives CASSYSPGNTIYF.

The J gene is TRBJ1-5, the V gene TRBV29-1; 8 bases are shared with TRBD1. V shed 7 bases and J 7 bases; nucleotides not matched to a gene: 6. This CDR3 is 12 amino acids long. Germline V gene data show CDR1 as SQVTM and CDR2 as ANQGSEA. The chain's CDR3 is CSAGQGGQPQHF. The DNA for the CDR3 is TGCAGCGCTGGACAGGGCGGCCAGCCCCAGCATTTT. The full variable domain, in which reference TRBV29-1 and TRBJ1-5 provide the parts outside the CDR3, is SAVISQKPSRDICQRGTSLTIQCQVDSQVTMMFWYRQQPGQSLTLIATANQGSEATYESGFVIDKFPISRPNLTFSTLTVSNMSPEDSSIYLCSAGQGGQPQHFGDGTRLSIL.

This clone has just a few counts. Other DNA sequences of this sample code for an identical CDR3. The CDR3 protein is CASRWDRVTDTQYF. In nucleotides, the CDR3 is TGTGCCAGCAGATGGGACAGAGTAACAGATACGCAGTATTTT. The rearrangement links TRBV27 to TRBJ2-3; TRBD1 matches 7 bases. Germline V gene sequence: CDR1 MNHEY, CDR2 SMNVEV (reference sequence). The CDR3 runs 14 residues. The junction had 6 bases not matched to a gene; V was cut back by 6 bases and J by 3 bases.

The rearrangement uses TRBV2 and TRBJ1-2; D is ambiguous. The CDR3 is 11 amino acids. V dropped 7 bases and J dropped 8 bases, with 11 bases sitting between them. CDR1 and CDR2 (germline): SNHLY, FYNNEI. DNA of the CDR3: TGTGCCAGCACACAGTTTATGGGCTACACCTTC. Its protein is CASTQFMGYTF.

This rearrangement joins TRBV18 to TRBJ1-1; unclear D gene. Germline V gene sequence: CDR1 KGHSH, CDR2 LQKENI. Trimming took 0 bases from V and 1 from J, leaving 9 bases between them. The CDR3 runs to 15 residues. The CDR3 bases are TGTGCCAGCTCACCACCGGGAGGTTGGAACACTGAAGCTTTCTTT. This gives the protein CASSPPGGWNTEAFF.

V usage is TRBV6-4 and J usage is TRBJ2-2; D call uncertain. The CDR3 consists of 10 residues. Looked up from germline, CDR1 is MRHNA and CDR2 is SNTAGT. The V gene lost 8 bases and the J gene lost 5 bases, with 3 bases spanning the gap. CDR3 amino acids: CASLTGELFF. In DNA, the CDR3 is TGTGCCAGCCTGACCGGGGAGCTGTTTTTT.